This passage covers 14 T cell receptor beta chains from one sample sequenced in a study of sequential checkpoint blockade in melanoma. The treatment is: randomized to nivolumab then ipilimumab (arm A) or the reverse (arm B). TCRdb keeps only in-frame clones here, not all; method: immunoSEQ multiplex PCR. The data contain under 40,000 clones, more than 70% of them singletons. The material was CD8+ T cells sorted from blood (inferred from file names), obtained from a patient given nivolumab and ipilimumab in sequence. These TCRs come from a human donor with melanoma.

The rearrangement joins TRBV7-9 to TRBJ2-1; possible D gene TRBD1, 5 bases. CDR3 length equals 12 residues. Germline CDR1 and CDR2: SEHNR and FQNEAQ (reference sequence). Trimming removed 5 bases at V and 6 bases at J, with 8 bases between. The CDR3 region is CASSLQVNEQFF. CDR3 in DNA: TGTGCCAGCAGCCTACAGGTCAATGAGCAGTTCTTC.

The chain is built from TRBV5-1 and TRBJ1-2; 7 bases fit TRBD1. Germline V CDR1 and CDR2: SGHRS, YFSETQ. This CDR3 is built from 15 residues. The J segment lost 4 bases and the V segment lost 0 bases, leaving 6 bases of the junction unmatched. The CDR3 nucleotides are TGCGCCAGCAGCTTGGCCTCGACAGGGTTCTATGGCTACACCTTC. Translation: CASSLASTGFYGYTF.

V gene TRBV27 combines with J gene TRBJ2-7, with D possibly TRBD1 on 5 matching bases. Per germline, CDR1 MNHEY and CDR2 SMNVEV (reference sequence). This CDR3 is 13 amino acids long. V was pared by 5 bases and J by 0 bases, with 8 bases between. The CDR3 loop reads CASSQDNSYEQYF. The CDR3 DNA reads TGTGCCAGCAGTCAGGACAACTCCTACGAGCAGTACTTC.

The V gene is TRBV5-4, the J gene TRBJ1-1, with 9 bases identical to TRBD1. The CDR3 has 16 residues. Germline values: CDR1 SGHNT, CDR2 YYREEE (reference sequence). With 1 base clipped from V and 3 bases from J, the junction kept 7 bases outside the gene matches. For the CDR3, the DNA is TGTGCCAGCAGCTTGTTAGTACGGGACAGGGACACTGAAGCTTTCTTT. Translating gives CASSLLVRDRDTEAFF.

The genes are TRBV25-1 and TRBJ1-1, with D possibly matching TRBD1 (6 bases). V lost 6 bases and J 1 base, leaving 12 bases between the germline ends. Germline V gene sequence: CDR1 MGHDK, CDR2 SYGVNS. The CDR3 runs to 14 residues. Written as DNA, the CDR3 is TGTGCCAGCAGCGCACGGACAGAGAACACTGAAGCTTTCTTT. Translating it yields CASSARTENTEAFF.

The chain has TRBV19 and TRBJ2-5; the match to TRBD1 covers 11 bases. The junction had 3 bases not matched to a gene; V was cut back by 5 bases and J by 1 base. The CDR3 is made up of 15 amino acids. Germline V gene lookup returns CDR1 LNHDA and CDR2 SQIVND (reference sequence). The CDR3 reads CASSEDRGLQETQYF. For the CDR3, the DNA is TGTGCCAGTAGTGAGGACAGGGGGCTCCAAGAGACCCAGTACTTC.

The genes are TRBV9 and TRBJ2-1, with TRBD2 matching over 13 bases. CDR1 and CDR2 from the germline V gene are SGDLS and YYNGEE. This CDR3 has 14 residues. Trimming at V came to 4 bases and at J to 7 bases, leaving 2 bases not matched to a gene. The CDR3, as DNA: TGTGCCAGCAGCCCGGGACTAGCGGGAAATGAGCAGTTCTTC. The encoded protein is CASSPGLAGNEQFF. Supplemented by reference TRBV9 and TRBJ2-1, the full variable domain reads DSGVTQTPKHLITATGQRVTLRCSPRSGDLSVYWYQQSLDQGLQFLIQYYNGEERAKGNILERFSAQQFPDLHSELNLSSLELGDSALYFCASSPGLAGNEQFFGPGTRLTVL.

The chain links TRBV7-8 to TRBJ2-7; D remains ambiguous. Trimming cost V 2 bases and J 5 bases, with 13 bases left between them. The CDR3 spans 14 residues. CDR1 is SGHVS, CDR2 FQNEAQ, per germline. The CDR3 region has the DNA TGTGCCAGCAGCTTATACAGCTCGGCCGACGAGCAGTACTTC. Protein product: CASSLYSSADEQYF.

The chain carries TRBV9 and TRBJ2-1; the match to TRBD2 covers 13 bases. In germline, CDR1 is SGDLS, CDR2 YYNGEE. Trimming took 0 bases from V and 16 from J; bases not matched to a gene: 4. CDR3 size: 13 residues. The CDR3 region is CASSVGTSGSVFF. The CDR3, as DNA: TGTGCCAGCAGCGTAGGGACTAGCGGGAGTGTCTTCTTC.

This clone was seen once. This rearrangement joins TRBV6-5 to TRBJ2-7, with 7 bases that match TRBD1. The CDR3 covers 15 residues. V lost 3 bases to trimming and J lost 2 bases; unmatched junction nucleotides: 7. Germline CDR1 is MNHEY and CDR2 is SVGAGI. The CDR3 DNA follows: TGTGCCAGCAGTTATAACCGGGACAGTGCCTACGAGCAGTACTTC. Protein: CASSYNRDSAYEQYF.

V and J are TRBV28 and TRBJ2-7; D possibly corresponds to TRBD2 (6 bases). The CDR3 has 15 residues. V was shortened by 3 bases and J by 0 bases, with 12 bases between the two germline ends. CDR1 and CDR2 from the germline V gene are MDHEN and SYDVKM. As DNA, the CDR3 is TGTGCCAGCAGTTTGCGGGGCCTGAGCTCCTACGAGCAGTACTTC. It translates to CASSLRGLSSYEQYF.

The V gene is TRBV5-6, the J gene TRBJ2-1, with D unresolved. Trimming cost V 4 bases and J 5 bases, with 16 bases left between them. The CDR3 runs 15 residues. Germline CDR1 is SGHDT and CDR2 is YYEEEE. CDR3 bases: TGTGCCAGCAGCCGTGTGATCTTTAGTGACAATGAGCAGTTCTTC. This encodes CASSRVIFSDNEQFF.

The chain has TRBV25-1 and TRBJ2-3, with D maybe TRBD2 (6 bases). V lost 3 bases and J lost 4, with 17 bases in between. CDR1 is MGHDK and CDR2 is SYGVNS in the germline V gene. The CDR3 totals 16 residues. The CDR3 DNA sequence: TGTGCCAGCAGTGACGAATTGGGAGGTCTGGCAGATACGCAGTATTTT. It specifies CASSDELGGLADTQYF.

The CDR3 here is CASSGTGGYGYTF. The CDR3, as DNA: TGTGCCAGCAGCGGGACAGGAGGCTATGGCTACACCTTC. The rearrangement joins TRBV9 to TRBJ1-2; the match to TRBD1 covers 7 bases. Unmatched junction bases numbered 3, after V lost 3 bases and J lost 4 bases. The CDR3 extends over 13 amino acids. Per the germline V gene, CDR1 is SGDLS and CDR2 is YYNGEE.